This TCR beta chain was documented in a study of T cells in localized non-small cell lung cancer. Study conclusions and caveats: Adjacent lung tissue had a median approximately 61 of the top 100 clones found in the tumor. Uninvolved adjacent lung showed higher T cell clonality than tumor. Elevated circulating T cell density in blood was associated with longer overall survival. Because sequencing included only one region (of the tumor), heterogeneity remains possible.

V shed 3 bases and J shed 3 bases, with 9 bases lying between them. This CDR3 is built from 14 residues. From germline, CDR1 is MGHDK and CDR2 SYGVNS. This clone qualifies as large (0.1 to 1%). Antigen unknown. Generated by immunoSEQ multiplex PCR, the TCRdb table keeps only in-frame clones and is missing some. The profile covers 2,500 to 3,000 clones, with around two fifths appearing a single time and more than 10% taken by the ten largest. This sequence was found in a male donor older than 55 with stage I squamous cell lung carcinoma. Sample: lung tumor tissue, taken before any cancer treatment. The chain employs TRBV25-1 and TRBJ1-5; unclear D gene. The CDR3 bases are TGTGCCAGCAGTGATAGCCGTTACAATCAGCCCCAGCATTTT. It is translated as CASSDSRYNQPQHF.